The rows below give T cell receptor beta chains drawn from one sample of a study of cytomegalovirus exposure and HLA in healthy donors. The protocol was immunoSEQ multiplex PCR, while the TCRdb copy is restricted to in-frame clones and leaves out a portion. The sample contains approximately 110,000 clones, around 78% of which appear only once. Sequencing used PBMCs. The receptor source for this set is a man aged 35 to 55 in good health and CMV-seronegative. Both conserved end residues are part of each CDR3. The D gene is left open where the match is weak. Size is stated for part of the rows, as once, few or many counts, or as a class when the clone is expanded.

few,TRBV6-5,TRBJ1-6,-,TGTGCCAGCAGTTCCTCCGGGCGGGGGAATTCACCCCTCCACTTT,CASSSSGRGNSPLHF
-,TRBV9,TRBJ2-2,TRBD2,TGTGCCAGCAGCGTCGTCACGGGGGGGGTCACCGGGGAGCTGTTTTTT,CASSVVTGGVTGELFF
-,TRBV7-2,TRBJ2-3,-,TGTGCCAGCAGCCTTCGAGTAGCTTATACGCAGTATTTT,CASSLRVAYTQYF
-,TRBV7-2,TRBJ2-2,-,TGTGCCAGCAGAACGGGGGGCCTAATCGGGGAGCTGTTTTTT,CASRTGGLIGELFF
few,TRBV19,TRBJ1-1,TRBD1,TGTGCCAGTAAAGACGGGGGACAGGGGAACACTGAAGCTTTCTTT,CASKDGGQGNTEAFF
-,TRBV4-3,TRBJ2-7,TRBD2,TGCGCCAGCAGCCCTACTGGACTAGCGGGGGCCATAGGGGAGCAGTACTTC,CASSPTGLAGAIGEQYF
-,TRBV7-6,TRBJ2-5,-,TGTGCCAGCAGGCAGGGGAGTGTAGAGACCCAGTACTTC,CASRQGSVETQYF
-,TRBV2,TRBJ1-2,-,TGTGCCACCCGGGTGGCATATGGCTACACCTTC,CATRVAYGYTF
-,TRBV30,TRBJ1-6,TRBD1,TGTGCCTGGAGTATAGCCGGGACAGGGGATTCACCCCTCCACTTT,CAWSIAGTGDSPLHF
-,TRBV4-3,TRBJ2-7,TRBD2,TGCGCCAGCAGCCTAATTAGACTAGCTATGTACGAGCAGTACTTC,CASSLIRLAMYEQYF
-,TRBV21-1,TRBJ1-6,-,TGTGCCAGCAGCCCCTCGGACAGCCGGTTGTATCTTCACCTCCACTTT,CASSPSDSRLYLHLHF
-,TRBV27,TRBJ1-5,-,TGTGCCAGCAGTCCCCAGGGAGGGGGGCCCCAGCATTTT,CASSPQGGGPQHF
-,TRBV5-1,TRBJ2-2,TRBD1,TGCGCCAGCAGCGAGGGACAGGGGACCGGGGAGCTGTTTTTT,CASSEGQGTGELFF
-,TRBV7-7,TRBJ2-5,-,TGTGCCAGCAGCTTTAGAGGGGGATCGGAGACCCAGTACTTC,CASSFRGGSETQYF
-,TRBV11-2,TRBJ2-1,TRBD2,TGTGCCAGCTTGGGACTAGCGTTAAATGAGCAGTTCTTC,CASLGLALNEQFF
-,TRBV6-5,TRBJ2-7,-,TGTGCCAGCAGTATAGGTGTGGAGAAGAACGAGCAGTACTTC,CASSIGVEKNEQYF
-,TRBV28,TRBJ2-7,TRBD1,TGTGCCAGCACTCAAGTGACAGGGTCCTACGAGCAGTACTTC,CASTQVTGSYEQYF
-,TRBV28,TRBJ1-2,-,TGTGCCAGCAATGGAGGGTCCGGGAGTCGGTACACCTTC,CASNGGSGSRYTF
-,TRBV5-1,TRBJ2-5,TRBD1,TGCGCCAGCAGGCCCGGGACAGGTGGGGAGGCCCAGTACTTC,CASRPGTGGEAQYF
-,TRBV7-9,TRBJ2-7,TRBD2,TGTGCCAGCAGCTTAGCGGCTAGCGGGGGCTACGAGCAGTACTTC,CASSLAASGGYEQYF
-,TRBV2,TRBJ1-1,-,TGTGCCAGCAACCTCGGGAGCACTGAAGCTTTCTTT,CASNLGSTEAFF
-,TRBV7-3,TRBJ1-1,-,TGTGCCAGCAGCTTAGCAGGGGTGGGAAACACTGAAGCTTTCTTT,CASSLAGVGNTEAFF
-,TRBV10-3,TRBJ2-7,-,TGTGCCATCAGTGATTTTGTGGGGGGAAAATACGAGCAGTACTTC,CAISDFVGGKYEQYF
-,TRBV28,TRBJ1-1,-,TGTGCCAGCAGATATAAGGGGGACACTGAAGCTTTCTTT,CASRYKGDTEAFF
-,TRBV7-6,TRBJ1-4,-,TGTGCCAGCAGCTTGGGAGGGTCGGAATTTTATGAAAAACTGTTTTTT,CASSLGGSEFYEKLFF
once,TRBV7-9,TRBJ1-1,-,TGTGCCAGCAGCTTGGTACAGCCATCCGCTGAAGCTTTCTTT,CASSLVQPSAEAFF
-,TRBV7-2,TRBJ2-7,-,TGTGCCAGCAGCTTAGGGACAGCTTACGAGCAGTACTTC,CASSLGTAYEQYF
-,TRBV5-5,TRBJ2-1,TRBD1,TGTGCCAGCAGCAAATCCGGGACAGGGTGGTACAATGAGCAGTTCTTC,CASSKSGTGWYNEQFF
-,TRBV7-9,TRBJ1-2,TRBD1,TGTGCCAGCAGCCCAGAACAGGGGACCTATGGCTACACCTTC,CASSPEQGTYGYTF